The source of this TCR beta chain is a study of T cell repertoires in cytomegalovirus infection. In its sample, this clonotype was seen many times. What it binds is unknown. MiXCR was run by TCRdb on the reads, yielding one entry per CDR3 protein. The sample yields 350,000 to 400,000 distinct CDR3 sequences, about 32% seen once. Germline V CDR1 and CDR2: DFQATT, SNEGSKA (reference sequence). The CDR3 length is 12 residues. The V and J ends lost 6 bases and 12 bases respectively, with 18 bases between them. The chain links TRBV20-1 to TRBJ2-1, with D maybe TRBD2 (6 bases). Sample: cultured PBMCs, taken from culture after CMV antigen stimulation. The TCR originated in a human donor in good health (CMV status not recorded). Some clones in this sample may be carry-over from other donors' samples. CDR3 sequence reads: CSALSRGMGQFF. The CDR3 DNA is TGCAGTGCCCTCTCTCGCGGGATGGGGCAGTTCTTC.